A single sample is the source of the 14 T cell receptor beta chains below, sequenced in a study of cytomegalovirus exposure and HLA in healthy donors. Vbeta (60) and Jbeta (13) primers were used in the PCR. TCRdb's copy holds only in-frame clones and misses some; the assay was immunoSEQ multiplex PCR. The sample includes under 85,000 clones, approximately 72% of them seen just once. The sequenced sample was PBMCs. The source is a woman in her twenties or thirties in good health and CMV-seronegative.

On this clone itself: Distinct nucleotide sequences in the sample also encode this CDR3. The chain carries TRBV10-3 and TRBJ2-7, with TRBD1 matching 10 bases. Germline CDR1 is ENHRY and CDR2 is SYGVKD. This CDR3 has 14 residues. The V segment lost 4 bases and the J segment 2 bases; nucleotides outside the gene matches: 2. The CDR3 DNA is TGTGCCATCAGTGGAGACAGGGGGCCCTACGAGCAGTACTTC. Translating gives CAISGDRGPYEQYF.

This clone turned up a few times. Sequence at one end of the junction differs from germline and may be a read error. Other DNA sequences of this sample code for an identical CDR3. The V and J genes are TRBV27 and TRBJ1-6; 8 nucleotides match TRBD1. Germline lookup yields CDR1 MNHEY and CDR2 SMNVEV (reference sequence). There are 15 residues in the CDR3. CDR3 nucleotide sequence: TGTGCCAGCAGATCAGGGGGCTACTATAATTCACACCTCCACTTT. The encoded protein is CASRSGGYYNSHLHF.

CDR3 protein: CASNPLMGQAFF. The CDR3 DNA sequence: TGTGCCAGTAACCCCCTTATGGGGCAGGCTTTCTTT. The chain couples TRBV19 to TRBJ1-1, with D possibly TRBD1 on 5 matching bases. The germline V and J ends were trimmed by 7 bases and 11 bases, with 17 bases remaining between them. This CDR3 is 12 amino acids long. Germline V CDR1 and CDR2: LNHDA, SQIVND (reference sequence).

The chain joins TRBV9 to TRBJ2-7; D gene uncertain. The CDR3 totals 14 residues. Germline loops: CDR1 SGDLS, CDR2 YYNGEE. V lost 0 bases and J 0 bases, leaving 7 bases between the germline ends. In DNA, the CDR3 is TGTGCCAGCAGCGTAGGCAGGAACTCCTACGAGCAGTACTTC. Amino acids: CASSVGRNSYEQYF. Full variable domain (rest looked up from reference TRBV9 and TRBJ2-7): DSGVTQTPKHLITATGQRVTLRCSPRSGDLSVYWYQQSLDQGLQFLIQYYNGEERAKGNILERFSAQQFPDLHSELNLSSLELGDSALYFCASSVGRNSYEQYFGPGTRLTVT.

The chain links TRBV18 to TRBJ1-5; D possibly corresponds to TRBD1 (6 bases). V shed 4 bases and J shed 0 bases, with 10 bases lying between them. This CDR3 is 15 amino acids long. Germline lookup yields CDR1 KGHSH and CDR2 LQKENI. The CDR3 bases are TGTGCCAGCTCACTCGGGGGGCATAGCAATCAGCCCCAGCATTTT. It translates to CASSLGGHSNQPQHF. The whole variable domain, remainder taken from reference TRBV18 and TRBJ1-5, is NAGVMQNPRHLVRRRGQEARLRCSPMKGHSHVYWYRQLPEEGLKFMVYLQKENIIDESGMPKERFSAEFPKEGPSILRIQQVVRGDSAAYFCASSLGGHSNQPQHFGDGTRLSIL.

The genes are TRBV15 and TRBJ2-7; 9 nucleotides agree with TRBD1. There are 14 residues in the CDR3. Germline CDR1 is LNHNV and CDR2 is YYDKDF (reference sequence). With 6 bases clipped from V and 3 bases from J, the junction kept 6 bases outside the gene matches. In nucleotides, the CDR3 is TGTGCCACCAGTACCGGGACAGGGAGCTACGAGCAGTACTTC. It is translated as CATSTGTGSYEQYF.

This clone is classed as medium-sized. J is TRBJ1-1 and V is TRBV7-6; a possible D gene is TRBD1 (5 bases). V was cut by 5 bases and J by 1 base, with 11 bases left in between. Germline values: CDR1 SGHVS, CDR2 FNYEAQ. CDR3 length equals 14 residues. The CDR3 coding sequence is TGTGCCAGCAGCATCCGTACAGGGAACACTGAAGCTTTCTTT. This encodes CASSIRTGNTEAFF.

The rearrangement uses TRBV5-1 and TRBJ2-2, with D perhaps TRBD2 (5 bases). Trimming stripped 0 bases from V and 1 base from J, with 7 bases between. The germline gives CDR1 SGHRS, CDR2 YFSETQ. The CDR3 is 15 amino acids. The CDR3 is CASSLAGMNTGELFF. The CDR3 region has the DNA TGCGCCAGCAGCTTGGCCGGGATGAACACCGGGGAGCTGTTTTTT.

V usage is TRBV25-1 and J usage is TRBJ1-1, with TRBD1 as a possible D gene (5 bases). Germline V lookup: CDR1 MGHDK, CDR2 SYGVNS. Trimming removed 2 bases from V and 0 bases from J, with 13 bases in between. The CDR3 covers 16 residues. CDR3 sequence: CASSEEQRDLNTEAFF. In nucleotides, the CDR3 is TGTGCCAGCAGTGAAGAGCAAAGGGACTTGAACACTGAAGCTTTCTTT.

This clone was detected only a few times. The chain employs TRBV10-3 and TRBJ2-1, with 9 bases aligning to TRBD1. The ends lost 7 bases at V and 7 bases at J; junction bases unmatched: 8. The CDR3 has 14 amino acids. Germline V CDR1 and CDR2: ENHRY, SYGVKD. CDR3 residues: CAIKRTGGGNEQFF. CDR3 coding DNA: TGTGCCATCAAGAGAACAGGGGGCGGGAATGAGCAGTTCTTC.

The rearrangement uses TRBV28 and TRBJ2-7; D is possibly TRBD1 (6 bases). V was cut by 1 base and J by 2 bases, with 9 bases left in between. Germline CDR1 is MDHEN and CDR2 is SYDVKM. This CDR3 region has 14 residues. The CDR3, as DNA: TGTGCCAGCAGTTTATTTGGGGGCACCTACGAGCAGTACTTC. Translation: CASSLFGGTYEQYF.

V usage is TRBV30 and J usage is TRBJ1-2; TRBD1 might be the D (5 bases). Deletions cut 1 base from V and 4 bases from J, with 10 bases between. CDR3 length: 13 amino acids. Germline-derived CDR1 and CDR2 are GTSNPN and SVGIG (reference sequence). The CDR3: CAWSAGGAYGYTF. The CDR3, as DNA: TGTGCCTGGAGTGCCGGGGGTGCCTATGGCTACACCTTC.

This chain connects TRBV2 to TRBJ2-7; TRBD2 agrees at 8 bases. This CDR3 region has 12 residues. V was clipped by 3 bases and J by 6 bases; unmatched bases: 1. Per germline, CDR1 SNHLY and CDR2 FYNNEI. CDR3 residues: CASSDGTSEQYF. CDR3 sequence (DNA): TGTGCCAGCAGTGACGGGACTAGCGAGCAGTACTTC.

The CDR3 reads CASSSAAGAAFF. The DNA for the CDR3 is TGTGCCAGCTCATCCGCTGCGGGTGCAGCTTTCTTT. The chain carries TRBV27 and TRBJ1-1; unclear D gene. Germline V gives CDR1 MNHEY, CDR2 SMNVEV (reference sequence). V lost 8 bases to trimming and J lost 10 bases, with 17 bases between them. CDR3 length equals 12 residues.